This entry lists 10 T cell receptor beta chains sequenced from one sample in a study of shared clonotypes between healthy human individuals. Sequencing was performed with immunoSEQ multiplex PCR; in TCRdb, only in-frame clones are kept and a portion is missing. The table includes about 470,000 clones, around 75% detected once. The sample was PBMCs. These receptors originate from a woman aged 40-49 years in good health. Some clones in this sample may be carry-over from other donors' samples.

Only a few counts were recorded for this clone. The chain has TRBV4-1 and TRBJ2-2, with TRBD2 matching 11 bases. The CDR3 consists of 20 residues. In germline, CDR1 is MGHRA, CDR2 YSYEKL. The ends lost 0 bases at V and 0 bases at J; junction bases unmatched: 9. DNA of the CDR3: TGCGCCAGCAGCCAAGATTGGGGACTAGCGGCGAGCCCGAACACCGGGGAGCTGTTTTTT. Translation gives CASSQDWGLAASPNTGELFF.

V gene TRBV9 combines with J gene TRBJ1-2, with 11 bases aligning to TRBD1. V shed 0 bases, J shed 7 bases, and the junction held 8 bases outside the gene matches. Germline CDR1 reads SGDLS; CDR2 reads YYNGEE. This CDR3 is built from 16 residues. The CDR3 loop is CASSVDPGQGAGGYTF. As DNA, the CDR3 is TGTGCCAGCAGCGTAGATCCTGGACAGGGGGCCGGTGGCTACACCTTC.

This sequence joins TRBV10-1 and TRBJ2-5, with 7 bases lining up with TRBD1. Germline lookup yields CDR1 WNHNN and CDR2 SYGVQD (reference sequence). Trimming took 2 bases from V and 7 from J; bases not matched to a gene: 22. The CDR3 is 19 residues long. The CDR3 loop reads CASSELTFIEQGPDWTQYF. The CDR3 region has the DNA TGCGCCAGCAGTGAGCTAACCTTTATTGAACAGGGGCCTGACTGGACCCAGTACTTC.

V gene TRBV29-1 combines with J gene TRBJ2-7; possibly TRBD1 for D (6 bases). CDR3 length equals 17 residues. The V gene lost 5 bases and the J gene lost 0 bases, with 23 bases spanning the gap. Germline V gives CDR1 SQVTM, CDR2 ANQGSEA. The CDR3 loop reads CSVIDWVRQGSSYEQYF. In nucleotides, the CDR3 is TGCAGCGTTATTGATTGGGTTCGCCAGGGGAGCTCCTACGAGCAGTACTTC.

The chain joins TRBV18 to TRBJ2-7, with D perhaps TRBD1 or TRBD2 (5 bases each). The V and J ends lost 9 bases and 0 bases respectively, with 15 bases between them. This CDR3 comprises 14 residues. Germline CDR1 and CDR2: KGHSH and LQKENI. CDR3 protein: CASSPGTNSYEQYF. The DNA of the CDR3 is TGTGCCAGTAGCCCCGGGACGAACTCCTACGAGCAGTACTTC.

Comment on this clone: Other nucleotide sequences in the sample specify the same CDR3. The rearrangement links TRBV11-2 to TRBJ2-7, with 9 nucleotides matching TRBD1. V gave up 5 bases and J gave up 3 bases; unmatched junction bases: 5. CDR1 is SGHAT and CDR2 is FQNNGV in the germline V gene. The CDR3 is made up of 14 amino acids. In DNA, the CDR3 is TGTGCCAGCAGCCTGGGACAGGGACTCTACGAGCAGTACTTC. This translates into CASSLGQGLYEQYF.

The V call is TRBV9, the J call TRBJ2-7; D gene ambiguous. The CDR3 loop spans 14 amino acids. Deletions cut 0 bases from V and 6 bases from J, with 13 bases between. Germline-derived CDR1 and CDR2 are SGDLS and YYNGEE. The CDR3 loop is CASSVGGGFSEQYF. Written as DNA, the CDR3 is TGTGCCAGCAGCGTAGGAGGCGGATTCTCCGAGCAGTACTTC.

The table lists this clone with a few counts. This chain uses TRBV7-2 with TRBJ2-1; D gene uncertain. Trimming pared 5 bases from V and 0 bases from J, leaving 11 bases between. The CDR3 spans 15 residues. CDR1 is SGHTA and CDR2 is FQGNSA in the germline V gene. The CDR3 loop reads CASSGRQSSYNEQFF. The DNA of the CDR3 is TGTGCCAGCAGCGGTAGGCAGAGCTCCTACAATGAGCAGTTCTTC.

The rearrangement links TRBV28 to TRBJ2-2; TRBD2 matches 8 bases. The CDR3 spans 16 residues. The germline CDR1 and CDR2 sequences are MDHEN and SYDVKM. Trimming cost V 2 bases and J 3 bases; bases outside gene matches: 5. The CDR3 loop reads CASSLVGRAYTGELFF. As DNA, the CDR3 is TGTGCCAGCAGTTTAGTCGGGAGGGCCTACACCGGGGAGCTGTTTTTT.

V gene TRBV27 combines with J gene TRBJ2-7; TRBD1 matches 8 bases. CDR3 length: 16 residues. J was trimmed by 7 bases and V by 7 bases; bases with no gene match: 18. Germline assignment: CDR1 MNHEY and CDR2 SMNVEV (reference sequence). CDR3 protein: CASIPFTGTGPREQYF. The DNA for the CDR3 is TGTGCCAGCATCCCCTTCACCGGGACAGGACCTCGGGAGCAGTACTTC.